A selection of T cell receptor beta chains follows, all from one sample in a study of siplizumab effects on memory and regulatory T cells. Sequenced by immunoSEQ multiplex PCR; TCRdb stores in-frame clones only, minus some. This table holds some 81,000 clones, roughly 94% found once. Sequencing input: CD8+ T cells sorted from blood. The source is a human donor in good health. CDR3s include the opening cysteine and the closing phenylalanine or tryptophan. The D gene is left open where the match is weak. A clone size is listed for some rows: how often the clone was seen (once, few, many), or a class if it is expanded.

j_call,v_call,d_call,clone_size,cdr3_aa,cdr3_nt
TRBJ1-5,TRBV5-8,TRBD1,NA,CASSRIGTGGNQPQHF,TGTGCCAGCAGCCGGATTGGGACAGGTGGAAATCAGCCCCAGCATTTT
TRBJ2-7,TRBV5-1,TRBD2,once,CASSFPGLAYEQYF,TGCGCCAGCAGCTTCCCGGGACTAGCTTACGAGCAGTACTTC
TRBJ1-2,TRBV6-1,NA,NA,CASSLWAGRDGYTF,TGTGCCAGCAGTCTCTGGGCGGGGCGGGATGGCTACACCTTC
TRBJ2-2,TRBV30,NA,NA,CAWSENAPGELFF,TGTGCCTGGAGTGAGAACGCGCCCGGGGAGCTGTTTTTT
TRBJ1-5,TRBV28,NA,NA,CASSRDLGEQPQHF,TGTGCCAGCAGTCGAGACCTAGGGGAGCAGCCCCAGCATTTT
TRBJ2-7,TRBV6-5,NA,NA,CASSRTRVHEQYF,TGTGCCAGCAGCCGCACTAGGGTGCACGAGCAGTACTTC
TRBJ2-7,TRBV5-4,NA,NA,CASSLVGNNEQYF,TGTGCCAGCAGCTTGGTCGGGAACAACGAGCAGTACTTC
TRBJ2-7,TRBV28,TRBD1,NA,CASSLRTGATYEQYF,TGTGCCAGCAGTTTGAGGACAGGGGCTACCTACGAGCAGTACTTC
TRBJ2-7,TRBV2,NA,NA,CASSESLALPYEQYF,TGTGCCAGCAGTGAATCTCTAGCCTTACCTTACGAGCAGTACTTC
TRBJ1-5,TRBV19,NA,NA,CASSIGGRTQHF,TGTGCCAGTAGTATAGGGGGTAGGACCCAGCATTTT
TRBJ1-1,TRBV30,NA,once,CAWSRPWGTEAFF,TGTGCCTGGAGTCGCCCATGGGGCACTGAAGCTTTCTTT
TRBJ2-1,TRBV19,TRBD1,NA,CASSPRQGSNSNEQFF,TGTGCCAGTAGCCCCAGACAGGGGTCGAACTCCAATGAGCAGTTCTTC
TRBJ1-2,TRBV27,NA,NA,CASSLEAGDPPNYGYTF,TGTGCCAGCAGTTTAGAGGCAGGGGATCCCCCTAACTATGGCTACACCTTC
TRBJ2-3,TRBV13,TRBD2,NA,CASQRGGPVTDTQYF,TGTGCCAGCCAGAGGGGAGGGCCAGTGACAGATACGCAGTATTTT
TRBJ2-3,TRBV5-1,NA,NA,CASSPPGSLTDTQYF,TGCGCCAGCAGCCCACCGGGATCTTTAACAGATACGCAGTATTTT
TRBJ2-5,TRBV7-9,NA,NA,CASSNRREETQYF,TGTGCCAGCAGCAATCGCAGGGAAGAGACCCAGTACTTC
TRBJ2-7,TRBV7-9,TRBD1,NA,CASSLTLSGQGAYEQYF,TGTGCCAGCAGCTTAACGCTCTCGGGACAGGGGGCGTACGAGCAGTACTTC
TRBJ1-2,TRBV9,TRBD1,NA,CASTTTGTGGSYGYTF,TGTGCCAGCACTACCACCGGGACAGGGGGTTCCTATGGCTACACCTTC
TRBJ2-7,TRBV28,NA,NA,CASSSGYEQYF,TGTGCCAGCAGTTCAGGGTACGAGCAGTACTTC
TRBJ2-1,TRBV11-2,TRBD2,once,CASLRGILYNEQFF,TGTGCCAGCTTGCGGGGGATTTTATACAATGAGCAGTTCTTC
TRBJ1-2,TRBV4-2,NA,NA,CASSQDLLLFRTEEGYGYTF,TGTGCCAGCAGCCAAGATCTTCTCTTGTTTAGGACAGAAGAAGGCTATGGCTACACCTTC
TRBJ2-7,TRBV12-2,NA,once,CASRLRDQAGVIAYEQYF,TGTGCAAGTCGCTTACGAGATCAAGCGGGAGTGATTGCCTACGAGCAGTACTTC
TRBJ1-2,TRBV6-5,NA,NA,CASSQDGEYTF,TGTGCCAGCAGTCAAGACGGCGAGTACACCTTC
TRBJ2-5,TRBV7-3,NA,NA,CAEVGWGPLSTGTHQETQYF,TGTGCCGAGGTAGGTTGGGGACCGCTAAGCACCGGGACCCACCAAGAGACCCAGTACTTC
TRBJ1-5,TRBV18,NA,NA,CASSPPRVDDQPQHF,TGTGCCAGCTCACCGCCGAGGGTAGACGATCAGCCCCAGCATTTT
TRBJ2-7,TRBV14,NA,NA,CASSLRPGGEQYF,TGTGCCAGCAGCCTAAGACCCGGCGGGGAGCAGTACTTC
TRBJ2-7,TRBV7-8,NA,NA,CASSLYLIYEQYF,TGTGCCAGCAGCTTATACTTAATCTACGAGCAGTACTTC
TRBJ2-3,TRBV7-3,NA,once,CASSLTWGGGTDTQYF,TGTGCCAGCAGCTTAACGTGGGGTGGGGGCACAGATACGCAGTATTTT
TRBJ2-3,TRBV7-9,TRBD2,once,CASTIGRASDTQYF,TGTGCCAGCACCATAGGGAGGGCCTCAGATACGCAGTATTTT